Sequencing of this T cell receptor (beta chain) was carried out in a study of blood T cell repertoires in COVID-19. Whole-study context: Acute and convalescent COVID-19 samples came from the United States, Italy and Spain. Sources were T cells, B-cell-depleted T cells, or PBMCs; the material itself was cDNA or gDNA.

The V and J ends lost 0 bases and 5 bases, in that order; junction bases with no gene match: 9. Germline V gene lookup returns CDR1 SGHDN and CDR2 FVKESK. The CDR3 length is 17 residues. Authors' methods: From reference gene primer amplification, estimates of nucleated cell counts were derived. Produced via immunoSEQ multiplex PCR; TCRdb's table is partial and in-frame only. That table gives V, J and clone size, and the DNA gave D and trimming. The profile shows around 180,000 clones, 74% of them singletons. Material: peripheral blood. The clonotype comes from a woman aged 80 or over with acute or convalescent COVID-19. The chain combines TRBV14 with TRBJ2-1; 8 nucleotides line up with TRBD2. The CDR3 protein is CASSQDRVAGGHNEQFF. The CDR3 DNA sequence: TGTGCCAGCAGCCAAGATCGGGTGGCGGGAGGACACAATGAGCAGTTCTTC. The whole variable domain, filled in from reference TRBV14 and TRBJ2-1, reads EAGVTQFPSHSVIEKGQTVTLRCDPISGHDNLYWYRRVMGKEIKFLLHFVKESKQDESGMPNNRFLAERTGGTYSTLKVQPAELEDSGVYFCASSQDRVAGGHNEQFFGPGTRLTVL.